The 16 T cell receptor beta chains listed next were all sequenced from one sample in a study of CD4 T cells in relation to SARS-CoV-2 and coronaviruses. The assay was immunoSEQ multiplex PCR, and TCRdb's table has in-frame clones only and misses some. The data contain under 25,000 clones, 78% of them singletons. No antigen has been identified for these receptors. Before the COVID-19 pandemic, during about 2010-2019, CD4+ T cells were taken from unexposed donors. CD4+ T cells were isolated from the cells after more than nine days of culture. The sample was CD4+ T cells from PBMCs, cultured in vitro. The receptors come from a human donor in good health.

The chain links TRBV23-1 to TRBJ2-2; D is possibly TRBD1 (6 bases). TRBV23-1 is an ORF for which the function is uncertain. There are 17 residues in the CDR3. Trimming pared 0 bases from V and 1 base from J, leaving 12 bases between. The CDR3 nucleotides are TGCGCCAGCAGTCAATCGGACAGAACACTGAACACCGGGGAGCTGTTTTTT. Translating it yields CASSQSDRTLNTGELFF.

The chain employs TRBV1 and TRBJ2-3. TRBV1 is annotated as a pseudogene. The CDR3 has 18 residues. This CDR3 is CTSSLNGYLGSSTDTQYF. The DNA for the CDR3 is TGCACCAGCAGCCTCAATGGCTATCTTGGGTCTAGCACAGATACGCAGTATTTT.

This clone was observed a few times. The genes are TRBV10-3 and TRBJ1-6; D not certain. The germline V gene encodes CDR1 ENHRY and CDR2 SYGVKD. Deletions cut 3 bases from V and 8 bases from J, with 8 bases between. This CDR3 region has 13 residues. Here the CDR3 DNA reads TGTGCCATCAGTGATAAGGATTATTCACCCCTCCACTTT. Translation: CAISDKDYSPLHF.

This clone came up a few times. The chain uses TRBV6-4 and TRBJ2-3; TRBD2 is a possible D gene (5 bases). V shed 10 bases and J shed 2 bases, with 13 bases lying between them. The CDR3 consists of 13 residues. The germline CDR1 and CDR2 sequences are MRHNA and SNTAGT. CDR3 loop: CATAGGDTDTQYF. CDR3 DNA: TGTGCCACCGCCGGAGGAGACACAGATACGCAGTATTTT.

This rearrangement joins TRBV5-1 to TRBJ1-3, with 9 positions matching TRBD1. J lost 3 bases, V lost 2 bases, and 6 bases had no gene match. The CDR3 length is 16 residues. Per the germline V gene, CDR1 is SGHRS and CDR2 is YFSETQ. CDR3 DNA: TGCGCCAGCAGCTTAACCGGGACAGGGTTTGGAAACACCATATATTTT. This encodes CASSLTGTGFGNTIYF.

This clone occurred once. This sequence joins TRBV7-3 and TRBJ2-1; 15 bases map to TRBD2. Germline V gene lookup returns CDR1 SGHTA and CDR2 FQGTGA. This CDR3 region has 17 residues. With V trimmed by 5 bases and J by 7 bases, 9 bases remained unmatched. CDR3 amino acids: CASSVFGGTSGGNEQFF. The CDR3, as DNA: TGTGCCAGCAGCGTTTTTGGCGGGACTAGCGGGGGGAATGAGCAGTTCTTC. The complete variable domain, with remaining parts taken from reference TRBV7-3 and TRBJ2-1, reads GAGVSQTPSNKVTEKGKYVELRCDPISGHTALYWYRQSLGQGPEFLIYFQGTGAADDSGLPNDRFFAVRPEGSVSTLKIQRTERGDSAVYLCASSVFGGTSGGNEQFFGPGTRLTVL.

This clone was seen a few times. The chain couples TRBV5-1 to TRBJ1-6; 7 nucleotides match TRBD1. CDR3 size: 15 residues. CDR1 SGHRS and CDR2 YFSETQ come from the germline V gene. The ends lost 4 bases at V and 7 bases at J; junction bases unmatched: 8. CDR3 DNA sequence: TGCGCCAGCAGCGGGGACAGTCAACCGAATTCACCCCTCCACTTT. It specifies CASSGDSQPNSPLHF.

The table lists this clone with a count of one. This CDR3 is CASSSPFGKYYGYTF. The CDR3 DNA reads TGTGCCAGCAGCTCCCCGTTCGGGAAGTACTATGGCTACACCTTC. This chain joins TRBV9 and TRBJ1-2; D uncertain. The V end was cut by 4 bases, the J end by 3 bases, with 16 bases between. CDR1 and CDR2 from the germline V gene are SGDLS and YYNGEE. The length of the CDR3 is 15 residues.

This clone appeared once. The chain has TRBV6-5 and TRBJ1-5, with a weak D call TRBD1 (6 bases). The CDR3 loop spans 14 amino acids. Per the germline V gene, CDR1 is MNHEY and CDR2 is SVGAGI. V was pared by 6 bases and J by 4 bases, with 13 bases between. The CDR3 coding sequence is TGTGCCAGCAGGGGACCACAGGGAAATCAGCCCCAGCATTTT. This encodes CASRGPQGNQPQHF.

The rearrangement links TRBV9 to TRBJ2-1; 7 bases fit TRBD2. The V segment lost 4 bases and the J segment 0 bases; nucleotides outside the gene matches: 7. Germline V gene data show CDR1 as SGDLS and CDR2 as YYNGEE. The CDR3 sequence is 16 residues long. Here the CDR3 reads CASSLRLANSYNEQFF. The CDR3 bases are TGTGCCAGCAGCCTACGACTAGCTAACTCCTACAATGAGCAGTTCTTC.

This clone has just a few counts. The chain links TRBV5-8 to TRBJ2-7; a weak D match, TRBD1 (5 bases). With 4 bases removed from V and 5 bases from J, the gap between germline ends came to 10 bases. There are 12 residues in the CDR3. Germline CDR1 is SGHTS and CDR2 is YDEGEE. Here the CDR3 reads CASSTGRDEQYF. DNA of the CDR3: TGTGCCAGCAGCACAGGCAGGGACGAGCAGTACTTC.

V and J are TRBV5-4 and TRBJ2-1; the match to TRBD2 covers 8 bases. This CDR3 has 15 residues. Germline values: CDR1 SGHNT, CDR2 YYREEE (reference sequence). V shed 4 bases, J shed 6 bases, and the junction held 9 bases outside the gene matches. The CDR3 DNA is TGTGCCAGCAGCGGGGGGCCGGGACTAGTCAATGAGCAGTTCTTC. The encoded protein is CASSGGPGLVNEQFF.

The chain links TRBV6-5 to TRBJ2-1; D remains ambiguous. Trimming left V 3 bases short and J 5 bases short, with 11 bases between. The CDR3 is made up of 14 amino acids. Per germline, CDR1 MNHEY and CDR2 SVGAGI. As DNA, the CDR3 is TGTGCCAGCAGTTATCGGCGGAATCACAATGAGCAGTTCTTC. Protein product: CASSYRRNHNEQFF.

This rearrangement joins TRBV14 to TRBJ2-2, with a weak D call TRBD2 (5 bases). The CDR3 extends over 15 amino acids. Trimming pared 4 bases from V and 4 bases from J, leaving 13 bases between. The germline gives CDR1 SGHDN, CDR2 FVKESK. CDR3 DNA: TGTGCCAGCAGCCCGTTCGGGGAGCCCACCGGGGAGCTGTTTTTT. This translates into CASSPFGEPTGELFF.

The rearrangement links TRBV30 to TRBJ1-1; 7 bases fit TRBD1. The CDR3 loop spans 13 amino acids. CDR1 is GTSNPN and CDR2 is SVGIG in the germline V gene (reference sequence). V shed 5 bases and J 1 base; nucleotides not matched to a gene: 4. The CDR3 DNA reads TGTGCCTGGGACAGGGTTGGGAACACTGAAGCTTTCTTT. Translating it yields CAWDRVGNTEAFF.

This clone was counted a single time. CDR3 sequence reads: CAWSARTGGWETQYF. The CDR3 coding sequence is TGTGCCTGGAGTGCGCGGACAGGGGGCTGGGAGACCCAGTACTTC. The chain is built from TRBV30 and TRBJ2-5, with TRBD1 matching 11 bases. CDR3 length: 15 residues. Looked up from germline, CDR1 is GTSNPN and CDR2 is SVGIG (reference sequence). After removal of 1 base from V and 5 bases from J, the junction contained 6 bases not matched to a gene.